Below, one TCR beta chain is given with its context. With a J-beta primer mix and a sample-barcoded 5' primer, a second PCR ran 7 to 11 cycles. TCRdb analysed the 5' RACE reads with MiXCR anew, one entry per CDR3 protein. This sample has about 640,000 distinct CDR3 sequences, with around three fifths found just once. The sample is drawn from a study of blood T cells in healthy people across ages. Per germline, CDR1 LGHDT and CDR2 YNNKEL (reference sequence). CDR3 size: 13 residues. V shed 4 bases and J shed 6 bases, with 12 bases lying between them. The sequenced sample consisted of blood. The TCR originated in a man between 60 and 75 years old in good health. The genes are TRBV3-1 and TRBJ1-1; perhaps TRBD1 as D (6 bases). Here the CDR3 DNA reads TGTGCCAGCAGCCGTACAGGGAGCCCTGAAGCTTTCTTT. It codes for CASSRTGSPEAFF.